Listed below are T cell receptor beta chains from one sample, sequenced in a study of T cells of healthy individuals. Each CDR3 protein is one row after TCRdb ran MiXCR on the 5' RACE reads. Of about 53,000 distinct CDR3 sequences in the sample, roughly 15% were seen once. The receptors derive from a human donor in good health. Each CDR3 is given without its conserved first and last residue. Fields, in order: V gene, clone size, CDR3 protein. Rows give clone size only sometimes, using once, few, many, or a class for an expanded clone.

V: TRBV5-1
size: NA
CDR3: ASSARSPSGIEKLF

V: TRBV6-2/TRBV6-3
size: few
CDR3: ASSYYSAEWTDNTEAF

V: TRBV20-1
size: NA
CDR3: SANPASSYEQY

V: TRBV5-1
size: few
CDR3: ASSSDGYGYT

V: TRBV12-3/TRBV12-4
size: NA
CDR3: ASSSGQQNNQPQH

V: TRBV6-2/TRBV6-3
size: NA
CDR3: ASSYGQNNQPQH

V: TRBV6-2/TRBV6-3
size: NA
CDR3: ASSYEMGEAF

V: TRBV7-2
size: many
CDR3: ASSLGAANYGYT

V: TRBV4-2
size: many
CDR3: ASSQGGGEADTQY

V: TRBV30
size: NA
CDR3: AWTFPGGVNTEAF

V: TRBV7-2
size: NA
CDR3: ASSPSAGRPGPQETQY

V: TRBV7-2
size: many
CDR3: ASSRAQTSGGGHEQY

V: TRBV11-1
size: NA
CDR3: ASSLGRNNEQF

V: TRBV10-3
size: few
CDR3: AISEAQIQETQY

V: TRBV20-1
size: NA
CDR3: SVPGGRGGYEQY

V: TRBV27
size: many
CDR3: ASSLSGLLTDSGANVLT

V: TRBV3-1
size: NA
CDR3: ASSPHPDRGPPSAGELF

V: TRBV29-1
size: many
CDR3: SVNPLAGDQETQY

V: TRBV28
size: few
CDR3: ASSSPGVSGNTIY

V: TRBV2
size: NA
CDR3: ASSPGRLMNTEAF

V: TRBV20-1
size: many
CDR3: SAKRDTNTEAF

V: TRBV4-1
size: many
CDR3: ASSQVAKAGGPTEAF

V: TRBV7-2
size: NA
CDR3: ASSSRRNQPQH

V: TRBV7-9
size: few
CDR3: ASSSRTDPYEQY

V: TRBV6-6
size: NA
CDR3: ASSRQGALFSGNTIY